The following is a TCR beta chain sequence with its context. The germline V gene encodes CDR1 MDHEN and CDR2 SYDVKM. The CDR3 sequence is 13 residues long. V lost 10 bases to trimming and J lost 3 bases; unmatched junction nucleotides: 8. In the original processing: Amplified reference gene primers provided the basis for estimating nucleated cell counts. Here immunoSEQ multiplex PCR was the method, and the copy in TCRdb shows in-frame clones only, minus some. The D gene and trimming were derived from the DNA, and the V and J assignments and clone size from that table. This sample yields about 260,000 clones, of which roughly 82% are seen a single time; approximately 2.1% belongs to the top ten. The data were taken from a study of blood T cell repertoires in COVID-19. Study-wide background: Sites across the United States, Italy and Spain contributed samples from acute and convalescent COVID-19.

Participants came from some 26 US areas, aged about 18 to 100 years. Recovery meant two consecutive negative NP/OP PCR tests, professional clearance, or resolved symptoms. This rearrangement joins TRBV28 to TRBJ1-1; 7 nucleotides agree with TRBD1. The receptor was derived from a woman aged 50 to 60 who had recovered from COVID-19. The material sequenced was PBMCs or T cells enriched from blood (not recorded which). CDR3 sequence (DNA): TGTGCCATCAACCGGGACAGCTACACTGAAGCTTTCTTT. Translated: CAINRDSYTEAFF.